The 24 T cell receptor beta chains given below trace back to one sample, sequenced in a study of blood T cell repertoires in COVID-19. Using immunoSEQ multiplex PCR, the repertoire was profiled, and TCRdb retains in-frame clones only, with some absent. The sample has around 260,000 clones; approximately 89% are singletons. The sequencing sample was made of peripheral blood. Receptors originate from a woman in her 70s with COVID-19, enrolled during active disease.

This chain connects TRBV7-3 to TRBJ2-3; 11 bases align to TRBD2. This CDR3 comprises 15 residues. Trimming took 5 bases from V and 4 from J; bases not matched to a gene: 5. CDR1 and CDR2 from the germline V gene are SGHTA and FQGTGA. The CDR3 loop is CASSPGLAGPDTQYF. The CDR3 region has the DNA TGTGCCAGCAGCCCTGGACTAGCGGGCCCAGATACGCAGTATTTT.

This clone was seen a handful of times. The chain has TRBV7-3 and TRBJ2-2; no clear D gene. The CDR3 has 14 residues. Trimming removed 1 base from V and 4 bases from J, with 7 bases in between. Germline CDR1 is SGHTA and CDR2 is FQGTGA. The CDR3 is CASSLRPITGELFF. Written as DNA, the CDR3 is TGTGCCAGCAGCTTAAGGCCCATCACCGGGGAGCTGTTTTTT.

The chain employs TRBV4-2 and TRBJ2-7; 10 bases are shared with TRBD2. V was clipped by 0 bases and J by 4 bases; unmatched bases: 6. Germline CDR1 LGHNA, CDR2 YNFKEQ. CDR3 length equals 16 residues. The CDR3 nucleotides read TGTGCCAGCAGCCAAGACGCTAGCGGGAGCATTTACGAGCAGTACTTC. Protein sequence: CASSQDASGSIYEQYF.

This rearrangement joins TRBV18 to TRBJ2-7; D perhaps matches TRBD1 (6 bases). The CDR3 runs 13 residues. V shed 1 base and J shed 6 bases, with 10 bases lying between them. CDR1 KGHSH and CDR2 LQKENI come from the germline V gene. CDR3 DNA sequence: TGTGCCAGCTCACCACGACAGGTCGGCGAGCAGTACTTC. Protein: CASSPRQVGEQYF.

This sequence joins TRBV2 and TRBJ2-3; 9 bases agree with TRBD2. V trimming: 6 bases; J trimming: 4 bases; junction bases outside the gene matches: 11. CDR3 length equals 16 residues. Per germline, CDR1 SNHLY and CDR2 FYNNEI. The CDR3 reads CASRAGGGRGSDTQYF. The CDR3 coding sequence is TGTGCCAGCAGGGCTGGTGGCGGGAGGGGCTCAGATACGCAGTATTTT.

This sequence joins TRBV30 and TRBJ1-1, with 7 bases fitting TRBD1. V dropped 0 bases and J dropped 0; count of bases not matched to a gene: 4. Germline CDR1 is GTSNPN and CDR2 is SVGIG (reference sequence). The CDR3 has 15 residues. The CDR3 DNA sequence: TGTGCCTGGAGTGTGAGGGGGCGAATGAACACTGAAGCTTTCTTT. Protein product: CAWSVRGRMNTEAFF. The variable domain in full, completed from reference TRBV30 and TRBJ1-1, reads SQTIHQWPATLVQPVGSPLSLECTVEGTSNPNLYWYRQAAGRGLQLLFYSVGIGQISSEVPQNLSASRPQDRQFILSSKKLLLSDSGFYLCAWSVRGRMNTEAFFGQGTRLTVV.

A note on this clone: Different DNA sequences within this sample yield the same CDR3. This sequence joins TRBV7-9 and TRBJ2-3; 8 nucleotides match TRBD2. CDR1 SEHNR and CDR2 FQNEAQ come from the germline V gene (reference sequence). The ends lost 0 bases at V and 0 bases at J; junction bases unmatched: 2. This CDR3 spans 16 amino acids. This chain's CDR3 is CASSLASSGSTDTQYF. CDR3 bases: TGTGCCAGCAGCTTAGCTTCTAGCGGGAGCACAGATACGCAGTATTTT. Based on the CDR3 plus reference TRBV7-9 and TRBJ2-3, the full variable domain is DTGVSQNPRHKITKRGQNVTFRCDPISEHNRLYWYRQTLGQGPEFLTYFQNEAQLEKSRLLSDRFSAERPKGSFSTLEIQRTEQGDSAMYLCASSLASSGSTDTQYFGPGTRLTVL.

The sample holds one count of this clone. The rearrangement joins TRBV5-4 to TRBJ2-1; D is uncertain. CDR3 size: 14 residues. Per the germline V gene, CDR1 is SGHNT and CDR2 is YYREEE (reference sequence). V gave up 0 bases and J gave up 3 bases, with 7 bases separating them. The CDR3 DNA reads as TGTGCCAGCAGCTTGGTAGGCGGCTACAATGAGCAGTTCTTC. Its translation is CASSLVGGYNEQFF.

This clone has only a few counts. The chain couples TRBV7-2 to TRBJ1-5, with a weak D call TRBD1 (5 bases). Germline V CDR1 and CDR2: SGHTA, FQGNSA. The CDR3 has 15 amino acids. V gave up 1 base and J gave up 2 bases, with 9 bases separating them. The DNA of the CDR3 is TGTGCCAGCAGCTTAGGCCAGACAGGCAATCAGCCCCAGCATTTT. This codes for CASSLGQTGNQPQHF. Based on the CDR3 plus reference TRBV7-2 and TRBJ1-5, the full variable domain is GAGVSQSPSNKVTEKGKDVELRCDPISGHTALYWYRQSLGQGLEFLIYFQGNSAPDKSGLPSDRFSAERTGGSVSTLTIQRTQQEDSAVYLCASSLGQTGNQPQHFGDGTRLSIL.

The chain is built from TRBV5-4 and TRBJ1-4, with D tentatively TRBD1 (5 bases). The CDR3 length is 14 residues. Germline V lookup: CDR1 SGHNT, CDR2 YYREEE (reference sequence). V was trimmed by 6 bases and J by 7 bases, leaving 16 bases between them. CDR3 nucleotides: TGTGCCAGCACCTCCGGCAGGGTTTCTGAAAAACTGTTTTTT. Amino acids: CASTSGRVSEKLFF.

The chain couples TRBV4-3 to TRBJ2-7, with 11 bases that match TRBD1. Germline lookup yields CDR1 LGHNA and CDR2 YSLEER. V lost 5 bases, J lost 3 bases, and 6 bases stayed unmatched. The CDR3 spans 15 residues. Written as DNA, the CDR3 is TGCGCCAGCAGCATCTCCGGGACAGGGGGCTACGAGCAGTACTTC. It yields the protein CASSISGTGGYEQYF.

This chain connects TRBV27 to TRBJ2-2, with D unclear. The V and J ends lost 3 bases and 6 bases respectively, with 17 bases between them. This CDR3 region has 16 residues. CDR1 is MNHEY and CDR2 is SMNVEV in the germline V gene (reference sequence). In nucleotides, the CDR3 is TGTGCCAGCAGTTTCAATCCACCTTCTGGGCCCGGGGAGCTGTTTTTT. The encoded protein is CASSFNPPSGPGELFF.

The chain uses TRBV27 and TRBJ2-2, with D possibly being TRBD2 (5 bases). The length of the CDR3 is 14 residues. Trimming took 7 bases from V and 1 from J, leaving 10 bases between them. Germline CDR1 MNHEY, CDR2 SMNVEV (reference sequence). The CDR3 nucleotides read TGTGCCAGCACCCGCAGCGGGAACACCGGGGAGCTGTTTTTT. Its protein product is CASTRSGNTGELFF.

The CDR3 DNA reads TGCGCCAGCAGCTTGGGAGGTCCGGAGCCCCTCCACTTT. This sequence encodes CASSLGGPEPLHF. The chain employs TRBV5-1 and TRBJ1-6; D is unclear. The ends were cut back, 0 bases at V and 13 bases at J, with 11 bases in the middle. From germline, CDR1 is SGHRS and CDR2 YFSETQ. This CDR3 comprises 13 residues.

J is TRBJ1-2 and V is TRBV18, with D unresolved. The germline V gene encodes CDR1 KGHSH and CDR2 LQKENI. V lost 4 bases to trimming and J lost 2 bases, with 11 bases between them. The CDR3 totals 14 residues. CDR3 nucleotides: TGTGCCAGCTCACGGGCAACAGAAAACTATGGCTACACCTTC. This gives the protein CASSRATENYGYTF.

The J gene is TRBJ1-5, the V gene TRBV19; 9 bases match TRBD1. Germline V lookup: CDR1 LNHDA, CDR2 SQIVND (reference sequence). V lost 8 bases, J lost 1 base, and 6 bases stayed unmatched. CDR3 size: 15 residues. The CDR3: CASATGGFSNQPQHF. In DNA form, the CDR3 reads TGTGCCAGTGCTACAGGGGGCTTCAGCAATCAGCCCCAGCATTTT.

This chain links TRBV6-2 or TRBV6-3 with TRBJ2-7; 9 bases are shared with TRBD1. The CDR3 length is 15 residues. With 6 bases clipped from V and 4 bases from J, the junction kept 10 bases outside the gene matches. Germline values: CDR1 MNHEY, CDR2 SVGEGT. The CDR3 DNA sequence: TGTGCCAGCAGCTCCGGGACAGGGAGTCTATACGAGCAGTACTTC. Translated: CASSSGTGSLYEQYF.

The CDR3 spells CASSQDSQGGGQPQHF. CDR3 DNA: TGTGCCAGCAGCCAAGATTCCCAAGGGGGCGGGCAGCCCCAGCATTTT. The J gene is TRBJ1-5, the V gene TRBV3-1 (or the pseudogene TRBV3-2); TRBD1 matches at 7 bases. Germline CDR1 is LGHDT and CDR2 is YNNKEL (reference sequence). There are 16 residues in the CDR3. J was trimmed by 7 bases and V by 0 bases; bases with no gene match: 9.

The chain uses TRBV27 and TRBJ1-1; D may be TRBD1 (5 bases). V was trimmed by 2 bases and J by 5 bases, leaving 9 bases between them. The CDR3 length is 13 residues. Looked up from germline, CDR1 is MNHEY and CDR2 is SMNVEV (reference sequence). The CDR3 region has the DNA TGTGCCAGCAGTTTAGGGGGGACGACTGAAGCTTTCTTT. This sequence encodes CASSLGGTTEAFF.

The CDR3 loop is CAISPQGSVYEQYF. The DNA for the CDR3 is TGTGCCATCAGTCCCCAGGGTAGTGTTTACGAGCAGTACTTC. V is TRBV10-3 and J is TRBJ2-7; the D gene is possibly TRBD1 (5 bases). Germline lookup yields CDR1 ENHRY and CDR2 SYGVKD. V was trimmed by 5 bases and J by 4 bases, leaving 15 bases between them. The CDR3 sequence is 14 residues long.

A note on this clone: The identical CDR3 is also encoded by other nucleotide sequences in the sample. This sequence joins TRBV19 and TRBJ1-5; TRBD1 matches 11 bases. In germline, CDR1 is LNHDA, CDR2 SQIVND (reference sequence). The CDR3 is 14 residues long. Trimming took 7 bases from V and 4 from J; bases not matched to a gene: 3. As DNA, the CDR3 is TGTGCCAGTACCGGGACAGGGGGAAATCAGCCCCAGCATTTT. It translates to CASTGTGGNQPQHF.

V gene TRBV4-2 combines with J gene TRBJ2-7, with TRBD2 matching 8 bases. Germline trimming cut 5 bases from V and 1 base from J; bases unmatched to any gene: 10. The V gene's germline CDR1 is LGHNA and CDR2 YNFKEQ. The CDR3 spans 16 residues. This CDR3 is CASSSEEGTRSYEQYF. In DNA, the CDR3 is TGTGCCAGCAGCTCAGAAGAGGGGACTAGGTCCTACGAGCAGTACTTC.

CDR3 DNA: TGTGCCAGCAGCCCCACGTCTGGGGCCACCTACGAGCAGTACTTC. It yields the protein CASSPTSGATYEQYF. This chain connects TRBV3-1 (or the pseudogene TRBV3-2) to TRBJ2-7, with D possibly TRBD1 on 5 matching bases. This CDR3 has 15 amino acids. Germline V gives CDR1 LGHDT, CDR2 YNNKEL (reference sequence). V lost 4 bases and J 2 bases, leaving 15 bases between the germline ends.

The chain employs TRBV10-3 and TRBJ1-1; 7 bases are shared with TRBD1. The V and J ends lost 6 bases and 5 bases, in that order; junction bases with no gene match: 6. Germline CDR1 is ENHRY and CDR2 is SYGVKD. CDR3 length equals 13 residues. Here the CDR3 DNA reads TGTGCCATCAGGAATACAGGGGTGACTGAAGCTTTCTTT. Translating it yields CAIRNTGVTEAFF.